This T cell receptor beta chain was found in a study of blood T cell repertoires in COVID-19. In the original analysis: Nucleated cell counts were estimated from reference gene primer amplification. The method was immunoSEQ multiplex PCR; TCRdb's version includes in-frame clones alone and lacks a portion of them. D and trimming come from the DNA, and the V and J calls and clone size come from that table. Here the sample spans 310,000 or so clones, about 87% being singletons. CDR3 size: 14 residues. The germline V gene encodes CDR1 KGHSH and CDR2 LQKENI. The junction had 8 bases not matched to a gene; V was cut back by 6 bases and J by 4 bases. Participants had their cohort set by participant-reported clinical history. All recovered Cohort 3 donors got two negative PCRs, got clearance, or saw symptom resolution.

Sample: PBMCs or T cells enriched from blood (not recorded which). The TCR originated in a woman aged 18-29 years who had recovered from COVID-19. The chain has TRBV18 and TRBJ1-2, with 7 bases fitting TRBD1. CDR3 nucleotides: TGTGCCAGCTCGCCTGGACAGGACCCCTATGGCTACACCTTC. The encoded protein is CASSPGQDPYGYTF.